The present T cell receptor (beta chain) was sequenced within a study of TIL therapy for anti-PD-1-resistant metastatic lung cancer. Study as a whole: Tumors were harvested before any PD-1/PD-L1 blockade. Tumors had a median PD-L1 proportion score of around 6%. The study's findings and limits: The cohort had more treatment-naive, never-smoker and oncogene-addicted patients than typical.

This was the immunoSEQ v3 assay. TCRdb's table, derived via immunoSEQ multiplex PCR, lists solely in-frame clones and lacks some. The repertoire includes nearly 15,000 clones, 86% of them detected once, and approximately 0.87% sits in the top ten. Per the germline V gene, CDR1 is SGHTS and CDR2 is YDEGEE. The V end lost 0 bases, the J end lost 7 bases, and 11 bases lay between the germline ends. This CDR3 contains 15 residues. Comments on this clone: The antigen is undetermined.

Described time point: pre-treatment sample, taken before nivolumab and TIL therapy. The rearrangement uses TRBV5-8 and TRBJ1-6; D unclear. The receptor comes from a person aged 25-85 years with non-small cell lung cancer. This specimen consisted of blood, obtained at baseline. The CDR3 DNA sequence: TGTGCCAGCAGCTTGGTGGACCAGGTGAATTCACCCCTCCACTTT. It translates to CASSLVDQVNSPLHF.